One and the same sample provided the 8 T cell receptor beta chains below, sequenced in a study of early T cells in non-severe SARS-CoV-2 infection. MiXCR, run by TCRdb on the 5' RACE reads, gives a single entry per CDR3 protein. The sample yields about 84,000 distinct CDR3 sequences, about an eighth seen once. Sequenced sample: whole blood. The receptors stem from an adult who was a healthcare worker with PCR-confirmed SARS-CoV-2 infection or an uninfected control (not recorded which).

The chain links TRBV20-1 to TRBJ2-1, with D possibly being TRBD1 (6 bases). CDR1 DFQATT and CDR2 SNEGSKA come from the germline V gene (reference sequence). The CDR3 has 11 amino acids. The ends were cut back, 8 bases at V and 6 bases at J, with 11 bases in the middle. This CDR3 is CSPSQGNEQFF. The CDR3 region has the DNA TGCAGTCCCTCACAGGGCAATGAGCAGTTCTTC.

This chain uses TRBV20-1 with TRBJ1-2; D is possibly TRBD1 (6 bases). V was cut by 4 bases and J by 4 bases, with 16 bases left in between. The CDR3 runs to 14 residues. CDR1 is DFQATT, CDR2 SNEGSKA, per germline (reference sequence). The CDR3 DNA reads as TGCAGTGCTATGTATGGGGGCAGGGCCTATGGCTACACCTTC. It specifies CSAMYGGRAYGYTF.

This clonotype was counted at least ten times. The genes are TRBV6-2 or TRBV6-3 and TRBJ2-5; D unresolved. Germline V gene data show CDR1 as MNHEY and CDR2 as SVGEGT. Trimming removed 3 bases at V and 5 bases at J, with 10 bases between. The CDR3 consists of 13 residues. Here the CDR3 DNA reads TGTGCCAGCAGTTATTCCCCACGGGAGACCCAGTACTTC. Translation gives CASSYSPRETQYF.

This clonotype was counted only a few times. This rearrangement joins TRBV7-8 to TRBJ2-1; TRBD2 aligns across 8 bases. The trim removed 5 bases at V and 6 bases at J, leaving 12 bases unmatched. Per the germline V gene, CDR1 is SGHVS and CDR2 is FQNEAQ. CDR3 size: 16 residues. CDR3 in amino acids: CASSEIRGGVSNEQFF. The CDR3 coding sequence is TGTGCCAGCAGCGAGATCCGGGGGGGCGTATCCAATGAGCAGTTCTTC.

This clonotype was detected a few times. V usage is TRBV24-1 and J usage is TRBJ2-1; D is perhaps TRBD2 (6 bases). The CDR3 has 17 residues. The V and J ends lost 1 base and 8 bases respectively, with 20 bases between them. Germline CDR1 reads KGHDR; CDR2 reads SFDVKD. In DNA form, the CDR3 reads TGTGCCACCAGTGATTTAGGTCAGGAGGGAGCACACGATGAGCAGTTCTTC. It codes for CATSDLGQEGAHDEQFF.

This rearrangement joins TRBV11-2 to TRBJ2-5; TRBD1 is a possible D gene (6 bases). Trimming stripped 2 bases from V and 2 bases from J, with 6 bases between. The CDR3 covers 13 residues. Germline values: CDR1 SGHAT, CDR2 FQNNGV. CDR3 sequence reads: CASSLQGQETQYF. The DNA for the CDR3 is TGTGCCAGCAGCTTACAGGGGCAAGAGACCCAGTACTTC.

This clonotype was counted many times. The chain has TRBV28 and TRBJ1-1; D perhaps matches TRBD1 (5 bases). CDR3 length: 13 residues. The germline CDR1 and CDR2 sequences are MDHEN and SYDVKM. V was pared by 4 bases and J by 7 bases, with 13 bases between. The chain's CDR3 is CASSYPDRGEAFF. The CDR3 coding sequence is TGTGCCAGCAGTTACCCAGACAGAGGTGAAGCTTTCTTT.

The CDR3 loop is CASSLPGTEQYF. The CDR3 nucleotides are TGCGCCAGCAGCTTGCCGGGGACCGAGCAGTACTTC. The genes are TRBV5-1 and TRBJ2-7; D possibly uses TRBD1 or TRBD2 (5 bases each). The CDR3 spans 12 residues. The germline V gene has CDR1 SGHRS and CDR2 YFSETQ. V lost 1 base and J lost 6, with 8 bases in between.